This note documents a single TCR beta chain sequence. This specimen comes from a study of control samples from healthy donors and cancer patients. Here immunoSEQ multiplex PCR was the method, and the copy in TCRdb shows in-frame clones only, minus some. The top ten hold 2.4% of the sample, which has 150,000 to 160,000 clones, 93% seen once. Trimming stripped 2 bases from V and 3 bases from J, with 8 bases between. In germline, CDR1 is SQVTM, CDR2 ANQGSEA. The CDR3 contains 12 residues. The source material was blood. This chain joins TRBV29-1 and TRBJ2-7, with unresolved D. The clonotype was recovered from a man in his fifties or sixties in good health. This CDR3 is CSVETAGYEQYF. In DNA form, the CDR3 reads TGCAGCGTTGAAACCGCTGGCTACGAGCAGTACTTC.